This passage covers 3 T cell receptor beta chains from one sample sequenced in a study of blood T cell repertoires in COVID-19. Repertoires were generated with immunoSEQ multiplex PCR, while TCRdb's copy carries only in-frame clones and drops some. The table has roughly 150,000 clones, approximately 80% seen once. Material for sequencing was PBMCs or T cells enriched from blood (not recorded which). The receptors come from a man aged 70-80 years who had been exposed to COVID-19.

This clone was seen only a few times. The same CDR3 is also encoded by other DNA sequences in this sample. This rearrangement joins TRBV7-2 to TRBJ2-5, with TRBD2 matching over 9 bases. This CDR3 is built from 14 residues. CDR1 SGHTA and CDR2 FQGNSA come from the germline V gene. V was pared by 1 base and J by 5 bases, with 2 bases of the junction left unmatched. DNA for the CDR3: TGTGCCAGCAGCTTAGTTGCGGGAGGGGAGACCCAGTACTTC. Translation: CASSLVAGGETQYF.

Points on this clone: Relative to the germline gene, one junction end is altered; a read error may explain this. This chain joins TRBV7-6 and TRBJ2-7; the D is unclear. The length of the CDR3 is 11 residues. Germline V gene lookup returns CDR1 SGHVS and CDR2 FNYEAQ. CDR3 amino acids: CASSAASELYF. The CDR3 DNA is TGTGCCAGCAGCGCCGCCTCCGAGCTGTACTTC.

The V gene is TRBV29-1, the J gene TRBJ2-3, with 7 bases aligning to TRBD1. The CDR3 consists of 17 residues. V lost 6 bases to trimming and J lost 0 bases; unmatched junction nucleotides: 15. Germline loops: CDR1 SQVTM, CDR2 ANQGSEA. The CDR3 DNA is TGCAGCGTCCAAGGCCTCAGTACAGGGGCTAGCACAGATACGCAGTATTTT. This sequence encodes CSVQGLSTGASTDTQYF.